Included here is one T cell receptor (beta chain) sequence, with context. Time point specified: late sampling 161 to 241 days after vaccination in three convalescent patients. These data originate in a study of vaccination and CD4 T cells after COVID-19. A single record per CDR3 protein comes from TCRdb applying MiXCR to the PCR reads. The sample includes under 30,000 distinct CDR3 sequences, approximately 49% seen only once; the top ten take 5.8%. The CDR3 has 15 residues. V lost 8 bases and J lost 3; bases outside the gene matches: 8. Germline V gene data show CDR1 as MNHNS and CDR2 as SASEGT. V and J are TRBV6-1 and TRBJ2-3; 10 positions agree with TRBD1. Sequencing used CD4+ T cells from blood, obtained about 7 months after SARS-CoV-2 vaccination. The sequence was obtained from a human donor who had recovered from COVID-19. CDR3 coding DNA: TGTGCCAGCCGTGGTTGGGACAGGGGTACAGATACGCAGTATTTT. Translating it yields CASRGWDRGTDTQYF.